Given below is one TCR beta chain in context. Its antigen is undetermined. Profiling relied on immunoSEQ multiplex PCR, and the TCRdb table lists in-frame clones only, not all of them. The sample consists of around 150,000 clones, around 92% of them appearing once. This record belongs to a study of cytomegalovirus exposure and HLA in healthy donors. Study in general: A later analysis reported the same platform for the approximately 110 validation repertoires and the approximately 720 first-cohort repertoires.

Study-level findings and limits: Through in vitro validation, three CMV-associated chains were shown to be specific for CMV antigens. Cytomegalovirus-associated TCR beta chains were listed, numbering 164.

This CDR3 spans 15 amino acids. Germline loops: CDR1 SEHNR, CDR2 FQNEAQ (reference sequence). Trimming left V 6 bases short and J 5 bases short, with 17 bases between. The specimen was PBMCs. This rearrangement joins TRBV7-9 to TRBJ2-1; the D gene is possibly TRBD2 (6 bases). This sequence originates from a man aged 18-30 years in good health and CMV-seropositive. The CDR3 is CASRRDFRTNNEQFF. For the CDR3, the DNA is TGTGCCAGCAGGCGGGACTTCCGAACTAACAATGAGCAGTTCTTC.